Here is one T cell receptor beta chain with its context. Its antigen is currently unknown. The sample is drawn from a study of OX40 agonist ivuxolimab in advanced cancers. Here immunoSEQ multiplex PCR was the method, and the copy in TCRdb shows in-frame clones only, minus some. The profile shows 50,000 to 80,000 clones, 85% to 95% of them singletons. The CDR3 covers 17 residues. J lost 3 bases, V lost 5 bases, and 12 bases had no gene match. Germline-derived CDR1 and CDR2 are SGHNT and YENEEA. Blood got drawn at baseline, again on cycle 4 day 1, and then on cycle 7 day 1. Findings and limits, study-wide: Partial responders at 0.1-3.0 mg/kg showed near-lowest clonal expansion. Both CD4+ and CD8+ T cell populations in blood had undergone clonal expansion by week 6 at 0.1 to 3.0 mg/kg.

The receptor was isolated from an adult with an advanced solid tumor such as melanoma, head and neck, liver or kidney cancer. The chain links TRBV11-3 to TRBJ1-1, with TRBD1 matching over 10 bases. The sequencing used CD4+ or CD8+ T cells sorted from blood, collected in a trial of the OX40 agonist ivuxolimab. This CDR3 is CASSPVGTGAGDTEAFF. The CDR3 nucleotides read TGTGCCAGCAGCCCCGTTGGGACAGGGGCAGGGGACACTGAAGCTTTCTTT.